Following are 12 T cell receptor beta chains from one sample sequenced in a study of T cell responses to AZD1222 COVID-19 vaccine. Clones were sequenced by immunoSEQ multiplex PCR, and TCRdb holds only the in-frame ones, with some missing. The sample consists of roughly 120,000 clones, roughly nine tenths of them appearing once. The material sequenced was peripheral blood, taken on day 0 of AZD1222 vaccination. The receptors stem from an adult in good health.

In regard to this clone: A read error may produce the germline difference seen at one junction end. The chain recombines TRBV7-7 with TRBJ2-3, with 7 bases identical to TRBD1. The germline CDR1 and CDR2 sequences are SSHAT and FNYEAQ (reference sequence). CDR3 length: 15 residues. CDR3 nucleotide sequence: TGTGCTAGCAGCCTCAACAGGGGAGGCACAGATACGCAGTATTTT. Translating gives CASSLNRGGTDTQYF.

The chain employs TRBV13 and TRBJ1-1; a weak D match, TRBD1 (5 bases). CDR3 length equals 14 residues. In germline, CDR1 is PRHDT, CDR2 FYEKMQ (reference sequence). Trimming removed 3 bases from V and 4 bases from J, with 12 bases in between. CDR3 DNA: TGTGCCAGCAGCTTTGGGCAGGGAGGCACTGAAGCTTTCTTT. This translates into CASSFGQGGTEAFF.

The rearrangement uses TRBV21-1 and TRBJ1-5; the table's D gene call, TRBD1, was not cross checked with the DNA. TRBV21-1 has pseudogene status. This CDR3 has 16 amino acids. The CDR3: CASSKSGGGLNQPQHF. Here the CDR3 DNA reads TGTGCCAGCAGCAAGTCAGGGGGCGGATTAAATCAGCCCCAGCATTTT.

For the CDR3, the DNA is TGTGCCAGTAGTATGGCCCTGGGCAGGGGATTCACTGAAGCTTTCTTT. Amino acids: CASSMALGRGFTEAFF. This chain connects TRBV19 to TRBJ1-1; maybe TRBD1 (6 bases). The CDR3 is 16 amino acids. The germline V gene has CDR1 LNHDA and CDR2 SQIVND (reference sequence). V was shortened by 3 bases and J by 4 bases, with 18 bases between the two germline ends.

This sequence joins TRBV24-1 and TRBJ1-2; TRBD1 matches 8 bases. This CDR3 region has 13 residues. The J segment lost 5 bases and the V segment lost 4 bases, leaving 2 bases of the junction unmatched. Germline CDR1 reads KGHDR; CDR2 reads SFDVKD. The CDR3 protein is CATSENRGYGYTF. The CDR3, as DNA: TGTGCCACCAGTGAAAACAGGGGGTATGGCTACACCTTC.

The CDR3: CASRLLTGTEQYF. The CDR3 coding sequence is TGTGCCAGCAGACTACTGACAGGGACCGAGCAGTACTTC. The chain recombines TRBV6-6 with TRBJ2-7; 7 bases align to TRBD1. The germline gives CDR1 MNHNY, CDR2 SVGAGI (reference sequence). Losses at the gene ends were 6 bases for V and 6 bases for J; bases not matched to a gene: 8. The CDR3 length is 13 residues.

This clone was recorded only once. The chain joins TRBV25-1 to TRBJ1-6, with a weak D call TRBD1 (5 bases). The germline CDR1 and CDR2 sequences are MGHDK and SYGVNS. The V gene lost 5 bases and the J gene lost 3 bases, with 14 bases spanning the gap. This CDR3 contains 16 residues. CDR3 nucleotide sequence: TGTGCCAGCAGTTCGGGGGAGGGGATCTATAATTCACCCCTCCACTTT. The encoded protein is CASSSGEGIYNSPLHF.

V is TRBV27 and J is TRBJ2-7; TRBD2 matches at 7 bases. The trim removed 5 bases at V and 2 bases at J, leaving 9 bases unmatched. The CDR3 runs to 15 residues. CDR1 and CDR2 from the germline V gene are MNHEY and SMNVEV (reference sequence). The CDR3: CASSITSAVAYEQYF. In DNA form, the CDR3 reads TGTGCCAGCAGTATAACTAGCGCCGTCGCCTACGAGCAGTACTTC.

This chain uses TRBV18 with TRBJ1-1, with TRBD1 as a possible D gene (6 bases). The germline CDR1 and CDR2 sequences are KGHSH and LQKENI. Trimming removed 3 bases at V and 7 bases at J, with 12 bases between. The CDR3 loop spans 13 amino acids. CDR3: CASSPGQPVEAFF. Here the CDR3 DNA reads TGTGCCAGCTCACCTGGACAGCCAGTTGAAGCTTTCTTT.

This clone showed up just once. This sequence joins TRBV15 and TRBJ1-2, with D perhaps TRBD1 (5 bases). V lost 4 bases to trimming and J lost 3 bases, with 15 bases between them. Germline V gene sequence: CDR1 LNHNV, CDR2 YYDKDF (reference sequence). The CDR3 is 15 residues long. The CDR3 here is CATSKGPLNDYGYTF. CDR3 DNA sequence: TGTGCCACCAGCAAGGGACCGTTGAATGACTATGGCTACACCTTC.

This chain uses TRBV5-1 with TRBJ2-2; 7 bases are a match to TRBD1. The CDR3 totals 14 residues. V dropped 2 bases and J dropped 7; count of bases not matched to a gene: 5. Germline V gene sequence: CDR1 SGHRS, CDR2 YFSETQ. The CDR3 region is CASSLEQGIGELFF. Written as DNA, the CDR3 is TGCGCCAGCAGCTTAGAACAGGGGATCGGGGAGCTGTTTTTT.

This chain links TRBV9 with TRBJ1-1; D is ambiguous. Germline V gene sequence: CDR1 SGDLS, CDR2 YYNGEE. V lost 2 bases and J 0 bases, leaving 8 bases between the germline ends. The CDR3 contains 14 residues. This chain's CDR3 is CASSVESMNTEAFF. DNA for the CDR3: TGTGCCAGCAGCGTTGAGTCCATGAACACTGAAGCTTTCTTT.